The 3 T cell receptor beta chains below come from one sample, sequenced in a study of blood T cells in healthy people across ages. Primers used in a second PCR of about 7 to 12 cycles were a sample-barcoded 5' primer and a J-beta primer mix. MiXCR, run by TCRdb on the 5' RACE reads, gives a single entry per CDR3 protein. The sample carries some 900,000 distinct CDR3 sequences, around 28% recorded once. Sequencing was performed on blood. Source of these receptors: a woman of 80 years or more in good health.

This clonotype has a handful of counts. This chain joins TRBV6-2 or TRBV6-3 and TRBJ1-5; D perhaps matches TRBD1 (5 bases). This CDR3 has 15 amino acids. Germline V gives CDR1 MNHEY, CDR2 SVGEGT. Trimming removed 4 bases at V and 0 bases at J, with 10 bases between. CDR3 DNA sequence: TGTGCCAGCAGTTGGGGCAGGTATAGCAATCAGCCCCAGCATTTT. Its protein product is CASSWGRYSNQPQHF.

In its sample, this clonotype was seen many times. This chain links TRBV20-1 with TRBJ2-1; TRBD2 agrees at 10 bases. This CDR3 has 12 residues. J lost 8 bases, V lost 6 bases, and 4 bases had no gene match. CDR1 DFQATT and CDR2 SNEGSKA come from the germline V gene (reference sequence). The CDR3 region has the DNA TGCAGTGCGCCCGGGACTAGCGATGAGCAGTTCTTC. This gives the protein CSAPGTSDEQFF.

At least ten counts were recorded for this clonotype. The CDR3 DNA sequence: TGTGCCAGCCAGACAGAGTTGAACACTGAAGCTTTCTTT. Encoded protein: CASQTELNTEAFF. This chain links TRBV14 with TRBJ1-1; D perhaps matches TRBD1 (5 bases). The ends were cut back, 8 bases at V and 0 bases at J, with 10 bases in the middle. The germline CDR1 and CDR2 sequences are SGHDN and FVKESK. CDR3 size: 13 residues.